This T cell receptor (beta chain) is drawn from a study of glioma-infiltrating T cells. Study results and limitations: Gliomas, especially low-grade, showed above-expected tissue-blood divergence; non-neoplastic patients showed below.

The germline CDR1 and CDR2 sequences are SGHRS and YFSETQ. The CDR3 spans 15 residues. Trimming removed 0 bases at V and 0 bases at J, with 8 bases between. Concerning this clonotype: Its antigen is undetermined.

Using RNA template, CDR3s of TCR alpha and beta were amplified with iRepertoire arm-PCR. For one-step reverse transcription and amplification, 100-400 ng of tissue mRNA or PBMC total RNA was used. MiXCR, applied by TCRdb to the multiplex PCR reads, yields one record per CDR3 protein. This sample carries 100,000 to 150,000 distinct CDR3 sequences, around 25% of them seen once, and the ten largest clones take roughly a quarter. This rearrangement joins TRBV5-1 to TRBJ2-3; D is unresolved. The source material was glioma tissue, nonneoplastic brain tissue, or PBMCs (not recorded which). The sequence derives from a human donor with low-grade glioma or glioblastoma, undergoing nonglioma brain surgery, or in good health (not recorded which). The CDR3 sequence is CASSLVSASTDTQYF. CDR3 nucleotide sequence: TGCGCCAGCAGCTTGGTGTCGGCTAGCACAGATACGCAGTATTTT.